This T cell receptor beta chain came from a study of blood T cell repertoires in COVID-19. Overall study context: Samples came from the United States, Italy and Spain, spanning acute and convalescent COVID-19. PBMCs, B-cell-depleted T cells, or T cells provided the cDNA or gDNA that made up the material.

The CDR3 has 11 amino acids. CDR1 and CDR2 (germline): MDHEN, SYDVKM. The V end was cut by 7 bases, the J end by 4 bases, with 8 bases between. As handled by the study authors: Reference gene primers were amplified, and this amplification served to estimate nucleated cell counts. This table comes from immunoSEQ multiplex PCR, and its TCRdb copy is limited to in-frame clones, with some not included. V, J and clone size reflect that table, while D and trimming were determined from the DNA. The data hold about 520,000 clones, with approximately 85% observed a single time. Sequenced sample: peripheral blood. This receptor was obtained from a human donor in a cohort sampled during active COVID-19. The chain has TRBV28 and TRBJ2-7; possibly TRBD1 for D (6 bases). The CDR3 reads CASNREYEQYF. The CDR3 nucleotides are TGTGCCAGCAACAGGGAGTACGAGCAGTACTTC.